This TCR beta chain was captured by sequencing in a study of CD8+ T cells in alopecia areata. Per the germline V gene, CDR1 is MGHDK and CDR2 is SYGVNS. Trimming pared 6 bases from V and 0 bases from J, leaving 11 bases between. This CDR3 region has 15 residues. The sequencing template was cDNA reverse transcribed from extracted RNA. TCRdb's table, derived via immunoSEQ multiplex PCR, lists solely in-frame clones and lacks some. The table has 200,000 to 250,000 clones, approximately 72% seen once. Overall study results and limits: There were also resident alphabeta T cells of normal skin sequenced in scalp samples. Lesional tissue from the scalp (especially in alopecia totalis/universalis) showed higher clonality than normal scalp.

Treatment meaning: oral pan-JAK inhibitor, 5-10 mg twice daily. Sampling of alopecia areata patients yielded lesional scalp punch biopsies as well as peripheral blood. For this clone: Its target is unknown.

Source: CD4+ T cells sorted from blood, taken at approximately week 44, from a patient treated with tofacitinib. The V gene is TRBV25-1, the J gene TRBJ2-2; possible D gene TRBD1, 5 bases. This receptor was obtained from a human donor with alopecia areata. In DNA, the CDR3 is TGTGCCAGCAGAGTCCCAGGGACGAACACCGGGGAGCTGTTTTTT. Its protein is CASRVPGTNTGELFF.